These 26 T cell receptor beta chains came from one sample sequenced in a study of T cell repertoires in ileal Crohn's disease. Assay: immunoSEQ multiplex PCR; the TCRdb copy retains only in-frame clones and omits some. The data contain 9,000 to 13,000 clones, around 75% of them singletons. Stated time point: neoterminal ileum biopsy at postoperative endoscopy, about 6 months after surgery. The sample taken for sequencing was ileal tissue. The receptors come from an adult with Crohn's disease.

The J gene is TRBJ2-6, the V gene TRBV4-1, with no clear D. The CDR3 sequence is 16 residues long. V was trimmed by 2 bases and J by 0 bases, leaving 8 bases between them. Germline V gene data show CDR1 as MGHRA and CDR2 as YSYEKL. The CDR3 DNA is TGCGCCAGCAGCCAAAGACACAACTCTGGGGCCAACGTCCTGACTTTC. It encodes CASSQRHNSGANVLTF.

The chain uses TRBV6-6 and TRBJ1-5, with TRBD1 as a possible D gene (6 bases). The CDR3 extends over 15 amino acids. The V and J ends lost 5 bases and 7 bases respectively, with 18 bases between them. Germline assignment: CDR1 MNHNY and CDR2 SVGAGI (reference sequence). The CDR3 protein is CASSTDSYIKQPQHF. The CDR3 DNA sequence: TGTGCCAGCAGTACGGACAGCTATATTAAACAGCCCCAGCATTTT.

This chain uses TRBV18 with TRBJ1-5; 12 positions agree with TRBD1. CDR1 and CDR2 (germline): KGHSH, LQKENI. The CDR3 spans 16 residues. Unmatched junction bases numbered 6, after V lost 3 bases and J lost 6 bases. The CDR3, as DNA: TGTGCCAGCTCACCGGCGGGGACAGGGGGCGGTCAGCCCCAGCATTTT. This sequence encodes CASSPAGTGGGQPQHF.

This chain uses TRBV27 with TRBJ1-2; TRBD1 aligns across 7 bases. Germline-derived CDR1 and CDR2 are MNHEY and SMNVEV (reference sequence). The length of the CDR3 is 16 residues. With 6 bases clipped from V and 0 bases from J, the junction kept 10 bases outside the gene matches. CDR3 nucleotide sequence: TGTGCCAGCAGGCCAGGGACAGCGCCTACTAACTATGGCTACACCTTC. It translates to CASRPGTAPTNYGYTF.

V and J are TRBV4-3 and TRBJ1-3; 7 nucleotides line up with TRBD1. Germline V gene data show CDR1 as LGHNA and CDR2 as YSLEER. The V gene end was trimmed by 4 bases and the J gene end by 3 bases; junction bases not matched to a gene: 3. This CDR3 is 14 amino acids long. CDR3 sequence reads: CASSPRDSGNTIYF. CDR3 nucleotide sequence: TGCGCCAGCAGCCCTCGGGACAGTGGAAACACCATATATTTT.

The rearrangement uses TRBV27 and TRBJ1-5, with D uncertain. V lost 6 bases to trimming and J lost 2 bases, with 14 bases between them. The CDR3 runs to 15 residues. CDR1 and CDR2 (germline): MNHEY, SMNVEV (reference sequence). CDR3: CASRRSPEGNQPQHF. CDR3 coding DNA: TGTGCCAGCAGACGTAGCCCCGAAGGCAATCAGCCCCAGCATTTT.

The V call is TRBV7-2, the J call TRBJ1-4; unclear D gene. The ends were cut back, 9 bases at V and 0 bases at J, with 8 bases in the middle. Germline-derived CDR1 and CDR2 are SGHTA and FQGNSA. CDR3 size: 13 residues. The DNA of the CDR3 is TGTGCCAGTTCGACATCAACTAATGAAAAACTGTTTTTT. Translation: CASSTSTNEKLFF. Looking up the rest from reference TRBV7-2 and TRBJ1-4 gives the full variable domain: GAGVSQSPSNKVTEKGKDVELRCDPISGHTALYWYRQSLGQGLEFLIYFQGNSAPDKSGLPSDRFSAERTGGSVSTLTIQRTQQEDSAVYLCASSTSTNEKLFFGSGTQLSVL.

The CDR3 coding sequence is TGTGCCACCTCCGTTCTTGAGGGGCGGGGTGGCTACACCTTC. It specifies CATSVLEGRGGYTF. V is TRBV18 and J is TRBJ1-2; tentative D call: TRBD1 (5 bases). The CDR3 is made up of 14 amino acids. V lost 10 bases to trimming and J lost 7 bases, with 22 bases between them. Per germline, CDR1 KGHSH and CDR2 LQKENI.

V is TRBV29-1 and J is TRBJ1-2; 8 bases agree with TRBD1. CDR3 length: 15 amino acids. The junction had 11 bases not matched to a gene; V was cut back by 7 bases and J by 1 base. CDR1 SQVTM and CDR2 ANQGSEA come from the germline V gene. CDR3 amino acids: CSADLTGDSNYGYTF. The CDR3 bases are TGCAGCGCGGACCTGACAGGGGATAGTAACTATGGCTACACCTTC.

Only one count was recorded for this clone. The chain uses TRBV28 and TRBJ1-6, with D maybe TRBD1 (5 bases). Trimming cost V 3 bases and J 3 bases, with 15 bases left between them. CDR1 and CDR2 (germline): MDHEN, SYDVKM. The CDR3 contains 17 residues. This CDR3 is CASSFWGRTIYNSPLHF. In DNA form, the CDR3 reads TGTGCCAGCAGTTTCTGGGGCCGTACAATCTATAATTCACCCCTCCACTTT.

The chain has TRBV29-1 and TRBJ2-3; tentative D call: TRBD2 (5 bases). The CDR3 contains 13 residues. Germline V lookup: CDR1 SQVTM, CDR2 ANQGSEA. Trimming removed 5 bases from V and 3 bases from J, with 12 bases in between. CDR3 residues: CSVLVGVTDTQYF. CDR3 nucleotide sequence: TGCAGCGTTTTGGTCGGGGTGACAGATACGCAGTATTTT.

The rearrangement links TRBV6-1 to TRBJ1-2; D unclear. The V gene's germline CDR1 is MNHNS and CDR2 SASEGT. The CDR3 loop spans 15 amino acids. Trimming pared 2 bases from V and 6 bases from J, leaving 16 bases between. This chain's CDR3 is CASSELNSVSDGYTF. The CDR3 region has the DNA TGTGCCAGCAGTGAATTGAATAGCGTAAGCGATGGCTACACCTTC.

V is TRBV7-2 and J is TRBJ1-6, with D possibly matching TRBD1 (5 bases). The V end was cut by 5 bases, the J end by 9 bases, with 14 bases between. The CDR3 contains 14 residues. Germline CDR1 SGHTA, CDR2 FQGNSA. The CDR3 protein is CASSAQESLSPLHF. The CDR3, as DNA: TGTGCCAGCAGCGCACAGGAATCACTTTCACCCCTCCACTTT. The full variable domain, completed using reference TRBV7-2 and TRBJ1-6, is GAGVSQSPSNKVTEKGKDVELRCDPISGHTALYWYRQSLGQGLEFLIYFQGNSAPDKSGLPSDRFSAERTGGSVSTLTIQRTQQEDSAVYLCASSAQESLSPLHFGNGTRLTVT.

This chain connects TRBV7-3 to TRBJ2-7; TRBD1 agrees at 8 bases. The CDR3 is made up of 14 amino acids. Germline lookup yields CDR1 SGHTA and CDR2 FQGTGA. Trimming removed 5 bases from V and 3 bases from J; junction bases left unmatched: 6. The CDR3 DNA follows: TGTGCCAGCAGCGCGACAGGGGTGGGCTACGAGCAGTACTTC. Amino acid sequence: CASSATGVGYEQYF.

The V gene is TRBV5-1, the J gene TRBJ2-1, with D perhaps matching TRBD1 (6 bases). The germline V and J ends were trimmed by 3 bases and 0 bases, with 13 bases remaining between them. The CDR3 consists of 16 residues. From germline, CDR1 is SGHRS and CDR2 YFSETQ. The CDR3 region has the DNA TGCGCCAGCAGCTCCCAAACAGGGTACTCCTACAATGAGCAGTTCTTC. Its translation is CASSSQTGYSYNEQFF.

This clone was seen only a few times. The V and J genes are TRBV19 and TRBJ1-5; no definite D call. Germline CDR1 is LNHDA and CDR2 is SQIVND (reference sequence). V dropped 7 bases and J dropped 0 bases, with 13 bases sitting between them. The CDR3 is 15 amino acids. The CDR3 loop is CASKLLENSNQPQHF. CDR3 DNA: TGTGCCAGTAAACTGCTCGAGAATAGCAATCAGCCCCAGCATTTT.

This chain connects TRBV5-1 to TRBJ2-5; TRBD2 aligns across 8 bases. Germline trimming cut 4 bases from V and 3 bases from J; bases unmatched to any gene: 5. The CDR3 totals 14 residues. Germline V lookup: CDR1 SGHRS, CDR2 YFSETQ. The CDR3 protein is CASSPGLAKETQYF. The CDR3 DNA follows: TGCGCCAGCAGCCCCGGACTAGCTAAAGAGACCCAGTACTTC.

The chain couples TRBV7-9 to TRBJ2-5; 8 nucleotides line up with TRBD1. With V trimmed by 7 bases and J by 7 bases, 5 bases remained unmatched. The CDR3 runs 12 residues. Germline V gene lookup returns CDR1 SEHNR and CDR2 FQNEAQ (reference sequence). CDR3 nucleotide sequence: TGTGCCAGCATCACAGGGGGAGGGACCCAGTACTTC. Protein: CASITGGGTQYF.

This clone was seen only once. This sequence joins TRBV6-5 and TRBJ1-2; the D gene is possibly TRBD1 (6 bases). Germline V gene lookup returns CDR1 MNHEY and CDR2 SVGAGI. CDR3 size: 14 residues. Trimming removed 5 bases at V and 5 bases at J, with 15 bases between. Here the CDR3 DNA reads TGTGCCAGCAGTACGACCACAGGGTCGTATGGCTACACCTTC. Encoded protein: CASSTTTGSYGYTF.

Only a few counts were recorded for this clone. The V gene is TRBV2, the J gene TRBJ2-7; maybe TRBD2 (5 bases). CDR1 and CDR2 from the germline V gene are SNHLY and FYNNEI. The CDR3 is 14 residues long. Trimming removed 7 bases at V and 3 bases at J, with 16 bases between. The CDR3, as DNA: TGTGCCAGCAAGAAAGTGGACTCAGACTACGAGCAGTACTTC. Encoded protein: CASKKVDSDYEQYF.

The chain employs TRBV27 and TRBJ1-5, with a possible D match to TRBD1 (5 bases). The germline V gene encodes CDR1 MNHEY and CDR2 SMNVEV (reference sequence). This CDR3 is built from 13 residues. Trimming took off 6 bases at V and 7 bases at J, with 13 bases between the two ends. CDR3 DNA sequence: TGTGCCAGCAGCGGAGGCGGGGCGCAGCCCCAGCATTTT. Translation gives CASSGGGAQPQHF.

The chain combines TRBV5-6 with TRBJ2-5; D not certain. Germline CDR1 reads SGHDT; CDR2 reads YYEEEE. V gave up 0 bases and J gave up 5 bases, with 8 bases separating them. The length of the CDR3 is 13 residues. The CDR3 nucleotides read TGTGCCAGCAGCTTGGGGGCTCGGGAGACCCAGTACTTC. This codes for CASSLGARETQYF. Using reference TRBV5-6 and TRBJ2-5 for the parts outside the CDR3, the full variable domain is DAGVTQSPTHLIKTRGQQVTLRCSPKSGHDTVSWYQQALGQGPQFIFQYYEEEERQRGNFPDRFSGHQFPNYSSELNVNALLLGDSALYLCASSLGARETQYFGPGTRLLVL.

The V and J genes are TRBV9 and TRBJ2-5; perhaps TRBD2 as D (6 bases). V was pared by 0 bases and J by 4 bases, with 16 bases between. This CDR3 has 16 residues. Germline values: CDR1 SGDLS, CDR2 YYNGEE. The CDR3: CASSVGTGDGVETQYF. The CDR3 bases are TGTGCCAGCAGCGTAGGAACGGGGGACGGGGTAGAGACCCAGTACTTC.

The chain is built from TRBV6-1 and TRBJ1-1, with D perhaps TRBD1 (6 bases). The V end lost 5 bases, the J end lost 1 base, and 11 bases lay between the germline ends. CDR1 is MNHNS and CDR2 is SASEGT in the germline V gene. The CDR3 length is 14 residues. This chain's CDR3 is CASSTMGANTEAFF. CDR3 nucleotides: TGTGCCAGCAGTACGATGGGGGCGAACACTGAAGCTTTCTTT.

V and J are TRBV9 and TRBJ1-5, with D maybe TRBD1 (5 bases). The CDR3 spans 14 residues. The V end was cut by 0 bases, the J end by 3 bases, with 7 bases between. Germline CDR1 reads SGDLS; CDR2 reads YYNGEE. The CDR3 loop reads CASSVGQINQPQHF. In DNA, the CDR3 is TGTGCCAGCAGCGTAGGACAGATCAATCAGCCCCAGCATTTT.

V gene TRBV7-9 combines with J gene TRBJ2-5; the match to TRBD2 covers 7 bases. The junction had 7 bases not matched to a gene; V was cut back by 5 bases and J by 1 base. Per the germline V gene, CDR1 is SEHNR and CDR2 is FQNEAQ (reference sequence). The CDR3 is made up of 15 amino acids. The chain's CDR3 is CASSRGEAFQETQYF. As DNA, the CDR3 is TGTGCCAGCAGCCGGGGGGAGGCCTTCCAAGAGACCCAGTACTTC. Using reference TRBV7-9 and TRBJ2-5 for the parts outside the CDR3, the full variable domain is DTGVSQNPRHKITKRGQNVTFRCDPISEHNRLYWYRQTLGQGPEFLTYFQNEAQLEKSRLLSDRFSAERPKGSFSTLEIQRTEQGDSAMYLCASSRGEAFQETQYFGPGTRLLVL.